Listed below are T cell receptor beta chains from one sample, sequenced in a study of cytomegalovirus exposure and HLA in healthy donors. Produced via immunoSEQ multiplex PCR; TCRdb's table is partial and in-frame only. The data show around 190,000 clones, under 9.5% seen once. What was sequenced was PBMCs. The origin of the receptors is a woman under 40 in good health and CMV-seropositive. Each CDR3 is given with its conserved first and last residue. A D gene is named only where the DNA matches it firmly. Clone size is given for some rows only: seen once, a few or many times, or a class if the clone is expanded.

j_call d_call clone_size v_call cdr3_aa cdr3_nt
TRBJ2-7 TRBD1 NA TRBV19 CASRDRPHSYEQYF TGTGCCAGTAGGGACAGGCCGCACTCCTACGAGCAGTACTTC
TRBJ2-7 TRBD2 NA TRBV2 CASRGRGDEQYF TGTGCCAGCAGGGGTCGGGGGGACGAGCAGTACTTC
TRBJ2-5 NA NA TRBV7-2 CASSSLAKETQYF TGTGCCAGCAGCTCTCTAGCAAAAGAGACCCAGTACTTC
TRBJ2-5 TRBD2 few TRBV11-2 CASSEGTTFKETQYF TGTGCCAGCAGCGAGGGGACTACATTTAAGGAGACCCAGTACTTC
TRBJ1-1 NA NA TRBV5-1 CASSLSGTSNTEAFF TGCGCCAGCAGCTTGAGCGGCACTTCGAACACTGAAGCTTTCTTT
TRBJ2-5 TRBD1 few TRBV7-8 CASSGRQGLGETQYF TGTGCCAGCAGCGGAAGACAGGGTTTAGGAGAGACCCAGTACTTC
TRBJ2-2 TRBD2 NA TRBV2 CASSGEGTSWSSDTGELFF TGTGCCAGCAGTGGGGAAGGGACTAGCTGGTCGAGTGACACCGGGGAGCTGTTTTTT
TRBJ2-3 TRBD1 NA TRBV10-3 CAISETGGASTDTQYF TGTGCCATCAGTGAGACAGGGGGAGCTAGCACAGATACGCAGTATTTT
TRBJ2-7 TRBD2 NA TRBV27 CASSPQSGRGYEQYF TGTGCCAGCAGTCCCCAAAGCGGGAGAGGTTACGAGCAGTACTTC
TRBJ2-5 NA few TRBV7-2 CASSSGIGETQYF TGTGCCAGCAGCTCGGGAATCGGTGAGACCCAGTACTTC
TRBJ2-1 TRBD2 few TRBV7-8 CASSSEGLYNEQFF TGTGCCAGCAGCTCAGAGGGACTATACAATGAGCAGTTCTTC
TRBJ1-5 NA few TRBV7-6 CASSLGTGGNQPQHF TGTGCCAGCAGCTTAGGGACGGGAGGAAATCAGCCCCAGCATTTT
TRBJ2-1 NA NA TRBV6-4 CASSDSLPSLITPYNEQFF TGTGCCAGCAGTGACTCTTTGCCTAGCCTTATAACTCCCTACAATGAGCAGTTCTTC
TRBJ2-2 NA few TRBV27 CASSLVWGAGELFF TGTGCCAGCAGTTTGGTATGGGGGGCCGGGGAGCTGTTTTTT
TRBJ2-1 TRBD2 few TRBV2 CASRGAGGGYNEQFF TGTGCCAGCAGGGGAGCGGGAGGGGGGTACAATGAGCAGTTCTTC
TRBJ1-3 NA NA TRBV14 CASSQGVATTGNTIYF TGTGCCAGCAGCCAAGGGGTGGCGACAACTGGAAACACCATATATTTT
TRBJ2-7 TRBD1 NA TRBV2 CASSSTGGADEQYF TGTGCCAGCAGTTCAACAGGGGGCGCGGACGAGCAGTACTTC
TRBJ1-2 NA NA TRBV6-1 CASSDWNYGYTF TGTGCCAGCAGCGACTGGAACTATGGCTACACCTTC
TRBJ2-4 NA NA TRBV5-1 CASSSGLLRDIQYF TGCGCCAGCAGCTCCGGACTTCTGAGGGACATTCAGTACTTC
TRBJ2-7 NA few TRBV18 CASSPDAGTVSYEQYF TGTGCCAGCTCACCGGATGCCGGGACTGTTTCCTACGAGCAGTACTTC
TRBJ1-1 TRBD1 NA TRBV4-1 CARSQQGGPEAFF TGCGCCAGAAGCCAACAGGGGGGACCTGAAGCTTTCTTT
TRBJ2-5 TRBD2 few TRBV30 CAWRSSGSGETQYF TGTGCCTGGAGATCTAGCGGGAGTGGAGAGACCCAGTACTTC
TRBJ1-3 NA few TRBV7-9 CASSFTPGSSGNTIYF TGTGCCAGCAGCTTCACCCCGGGGAGCTCTGGAAACACCATATATTTT
TRBJ1-5 NA few TRBV19 CGTKGGNQPQHF TGTGGAACTAAAGGGGGCAATCAGCCCCAGCATTTT
TRBJ2-7 TRBD2 NA TRBV11-2 CASSFGLAGSYEQYF TGTGCCAGCAGCTTCGGACTAGCGGGCTCCTACGAGCAGTACTTC
TRBJ2-5 TRBD1 NA TRBV6-6 CASSRATGQGAGEQYF TGTGCCAGCAGTAGAGCTACCGGACAGGGGGCAGGGGAGCAGTACTTC
TRBJ2-5 NA few TRBV5-4 CASSLGQLETQYF TGTGCCAGCAGCTTGGGTCAACTAGAGACCCAGTACTTC
TRBJ2-1 NA few TRBV6-1 CASNLDYYNEQFF TGTGCCAGCAACTTAGACTACTACAATGAGCAGTTCTTC
TRBJ2-5 NA NA TRBV5-4 CASSLHGKKTQYF TGTGCCAGCAGCTTACACGGGAAAAAGACCCAGTACTTC
TRBJ2-1 TRBD2 NA TRBV5-1 CASSPRASGGYSEQFF TGCGCCAGCAGCCCCCGCGCTAGCGGGGGGTACAGTGAGCAGTTCTTC
TRBJ1-2 NA NA TRBV12-5 CASQSRGDYGYTF TGTGCTAGTCAGTCCAGGGGTGACTATGGCTACACCTTC
TRBJ1-1 TRBD1 few TRBV27 CASATGAQAFF TGTGCCAGCGCCACAGGGGCTCAAGCTTTCTTT
TRBJ2-7 NA few TRBV7-9 CASSLGLAYEQYF TGTGCCAGCAGCTTAGGACTAGCCTACGAGCAGTACTTC
TRBJ2-7 TRBD1 NA TRBV5-6 CASIRDRHSYEQYF TGTGCCAGCATCCGGGACAGGCACTCCTACGAGCAGTACTTC
TRBJ1-5 NA few TRBV7-9 CASSSFNQPQHF TGTGCCAGCAGCTCTTTCAATCAGCCCCAGCATTTT
TRBJ2-7 TRBD2 NA TRBV29-1 CSVMSGGLYEQYF TGCAGCGTGATGAGCGGGGGGCTATACGAGCAGTACTTC
TRBJ2-7 TRBD1 NA TRBV7-9 CASSLGTGGDRGEQYF TGTGCCAGCAGCTTGGGGACAGGGGGCGATCGGGGCGAGCAGTACTTC
TRBJ2-1 TRBD2 few TRBV5-1 CASSLAGTSGNNEQFF TGCGCCAGCAGCTTAGCCGGGACTAGCGGCAACAATGAGCAGTTCTTC
TRBJ1-1 TRBD1 many TRBV18 CASSPQRDRWTEAFF TGTGCCAGCTCACCACAAAGGGACAGATGGACTGAAGCTTTCTTT
TRBJ2-1 TRBD2 NA TRBV5-1 CASRSSGTYNEQFF TGCGCCAGCAGATCTAGCGGGACTTACAATGAGCAGTTCTTC
TRBJ2-7 TRBD1 NA TRBV7-6 CASSTGQGNYEQYF TGTGCCAGCTCAACGGGACAGGGGAACTACGAGCAGTACTTC
TRBJ2-7 TRBD2 once TRBV11-2 CASSVGRGLAGEYEQYF TGTGCCAGCAGCGTCGGAAGGGGACTAGCGGGAGAGTACGAGCAGTACTTC
TRBJ2-7 TRBD2 NA TRBV9 CASSGGTSGSPIYEQYF TGTGCCAGCAGCGGGGGGACTAGCGGGAGCCCGATCTACGAGCAGTACTTC
TRBJ2-5 NA few TRBV2 CASKYRGQETQYF TGTGCCAGCAAATACCGGGGGCAAGAGACCCAGTACTTC
TRBJ2-1 TRBD1 few TRBV6-6 CASKLGQGAYNEQFF TGTGCCAGCAAGCTGGGACAGGGGGCCTACAATGAGCAGTTCTTC
TRBJ2-6 TRBD1 NA TRBV15 CATSRGRDRALGANVLTF TGTGCCACCAGCAGAGGTCGGGACAGGGCACTTGGGGCCAACGTCCTGACTTTC
TRBJ2-7 TRBD2 few TRBV10-3 CAISAPSGRGIEQYF TGTGCCATCAGCGCCCCTAGCGGGAGAGGGATCGAGCAGTACTTC
TRBJ1-1 NA few TRBV5-5 CASSFASRGWWTEAFF TGTGCCAGCAGCTTCGCTTCAAGAGGGTGGTGGACTGAAGCTTTCTTT